The rows below give T cell receptor beta chains drawn from one sample of a study of vaccination effects on CD4 cells after COVID-19. These receptors' antigens are unknown. The table came from immunoSEQ multiplex PCR; TCRdb's copy has only in-frame clones and leaves some out. The sample has tens of thousands of clones, 79% seen once; the top ten hold more than 5%. Sequences were derived from CD4+ T cells from PBMCs cultured with HCoV-OC43 spike peptides, sampled before COVID-19 vaccination. The origin of the receptors is a human donor who received a COVID-19 vaccine. Both conserved end residues are part of each CDR3. D genes are given only for firm matches. Not all rows give a size; the values are once, few, many and, for expanded clones, a class.

clone size	J gene	D gene	V gene	CDR3 protein	CDR3 DNA
once	TRBJ2-3	TRBD2	TRBV3-1/TRBV3-2	CASSQAGGPTDTQYF	TGTGCCAGCAGCCAAGCGGGGGGACCGACAGATACGCAGTATTTT
few	TRBJ1-6	.	TRBV6-5	CASSYGRGSGDSPLHF	TGTGCCAGCAGTTACGGGAGGGGGTCTGGCGATTCACCCCTCCACTTT
few	TRBJ1-6	.	TRBV7-2	CASSPFNSPLHF	TGTGCCAGCAGCCCCTTTAATTCACCCCTCCACTTT
medium-sized	TRBJ1-2	.	TRBV7-8	CASSFDAYGYTF	TGTGCCAGCAGCTTCGACGCCTATGGCTACACCTTC
.	TRBJ2-2	TRBD2	TRBV5-1	CASSWGLAGALNTGELFF	TGCGCCAGCAGTTGGGGACTAGCGGGGGCACTCAACACCGGGGAGCTGTTTTTT
.	TRBJ2-2	TRBD1	TRBV4-1	CASSRDRVGTGELFF	TGCGCCAGCAGCAGAGACAGGGTGGGCACCGGGGAGCTGTTTTTT
.	TRBJ1-2	.	TRBV5-1	CASSFRSDYGYTF	TGCGCCAGCAGCTTTCGGTCAGACTATGGCTACACCTTC
.	TRBJ2-5	TRBD1	TRBV5-1	CASSLVDRTQETQYF	TGCGCCAGCAGCTTGGTGGACAGGACCCAAGAGACCCAGTACTTC
few	TRBJ2-3	TRBD2	TRBV5-1	CASRRRLAGDSDTQYF	TGCGCCAGCAGAAGGCGACTAGCGGGGGATTCGGATACGCAGTATTTT
.	TRBJ2-2	.	TRBV5-1	CASSAITGPRNTGELFF	TGCGCCAGCAGCGCGATCACCGGGCCCAGGAACACCGGGGAGCTGTTTTTT
.	TRBJ2-3	.	TRBV20-1	CSPGSDTQYF	TGCAGTCCGGGATCCGATACGCAGTATTTT
.	TRBJ1-2	.	TRBV6-6	CASSFTGEDGYTF	TGTGCCAGCAGTTTCACTGGGGAAGATGGCTACACCTTC
.	TRBJ1-1	TRBD1	TRBV5-1	CASSLAQGVVGTEAFF	TGCGCCAGCAGCTTGGCACAGGGGGTCGTCGGCACTGAAGCTTTCTTT
few	TRBJ1-6	.	TRBV5-8	CASSLELGGNSPLHF	TGTGCCAGCAGCTTGGAATTAGGGGGAAATTCACCCCTCCACTTT
.	TRBJ1-2	TRBD1	TRBV2	CASRADRGGYGYTF	TGTGCCAGCAGGGCGGACAGGGGGGGATATGGCTACACCTTC
.	TRBJ1-5	.	TRBV4-3	CASSQDLGRGAPQHF	TGCGCCAGCAGCCAAGATCTGGGCAGGGGAGCGCCCCAGCATTTT
.	TRBJ2-3	.	TRBV7-9	CASSSPGLYTDTQYF	TGTGCCAGCAGCTCTCCGGGACTGTACACAGATACGCAGTATTTT
.	TRBJ1-3	.	TRBV28	CASIEGAGNTIYF	TGTGCCAGCATTGAGGGAGCTGGAAACACCATATATTTT
.	TRBJ2-1	.	TRBV20-1	CSAGQSEQFF	TGCAGTGCTGGACAGTCGGAGCAGTTCTTC
.	TRBJ2-5	TRBD2	TRBV10-2	CASSGRGGEGRETQYF	TGCGCCAGCAGTGGTCGGGGAGGGGAGGGAAGAGAGACCCAGTACTTC
once	TRBJ1-1	TRBD1	TRBV3-1/TRBV3-2	CASSQQKGGPEAFF	TGTGCCAGCAGCCAACAAAAAGGGGGCCCTGAAGCTTTCTTT
.	TRBJ1-2	TRBD1	TRBV27	CASSARQGASWGYTF	TGTGCCAGCAGTGCTCGACAGGGGGCTAGTTGGGGCTACACCTTC
.	TRBJ1-2	TRBD1	TRBV6-1	CASSGRTGGGDYGYTF	TGTGCCAGCAGTGGAAGGACAGGGGGCGGTGACTATGGCTACACCTTC
.	TRBJ2-1	TRBD1	TRBV30	CAWSRDRYNEQFF	TGTGCCTGGAGTCGGGACAGATACAATGAGCAGTTCTTC
.	TRBJ1-2	.	TRBV5-1	CASSLGRRTDYGYTF	TGCGCCAGCAGCTTGGGGCGTCGGACAGACTATGGCTACACCTTC
.	TRBJ1-5	.	TRBV5-1	CASSLGGFGNQPQHF	TGCGCCAGCAGCTTGGGGGGTTTTGGCAATCAGCCCCAGCATTTT
.	TRBJ2-3	TRBD2	TRBV19	CASSPWGLERDTQYF	TGTGCCAGTAGCCCTTGGGGACTAGAAAGAGATACGCAGTATTTT
.	TRBJ2-2	TRBD2	TRBV2	CASTRTSLETGELFF	TGTGCCAGCACCCGGACTAGTTTGGAGACCGGGGAGCTGTTTTTT
.	TRBJ1-6	TRBD1	TRBV9	CASSAQGAYSPLHF	TGTGCCAGCAGCGCTCAGGGGGCTTATTCACCCCTCCACTTT
.	TRBJ2-4	TRBD2	TRBV7-2	CASSLGSGVAKNIQYF	TGTGCCAGCAGCTTAGGGAGCGGGGTAGCCAAAAACATTCAGTACTTC
.	TRBJ2-2	.	TRBV2	CASSVAPPKGGTGELFF	TGTGCCAGCAGTGTAGCCCCCCCGAAGGGCGGCACCGGGGAGCTGTTTTTT
.	TRBJ1-4	.	TRBV12-3/TRBV12-4	CASRPGYAEKLFF	TGTGCCAGCAGACCCGGGTACGCTGAAAAACTGTTTTTT
.	TRBJ2-1	.	TRBV5-8	CASSLSNNEQFF	TGTGCCAGCAGCTTGTCGAACAATGAGCAGTTCTTC
.	TRBJ2-2	.	TRBV6-5	CASSYEGTGELFF	TGTGCCAGCAGTTACGAGGGCACCGGGGAGCTGTTTTTT
.	TRBJ2-4	TRBD1	TRBV7-3	CASSSGTGLNIQYF	TGTGCCAGCAGCTCAGGGACAGGGTTAAACATTCAGTACTTC
.	TRBJ2-5	.	TRBV12-1	CASSFVARVGEYGTQYF	TGTGCCAGCAGCTTTGTGGCTCGGGTGGGGGAATATGGGACCCAGTACTTC
.	TRBJ2-5	TRBD1	TRBV5-5	CASSSGDRGLQETQYF	TGTGCCAGCAGCTCCGGGGACAGGGGGTTACAAGAGACCCAGTACTTC
.	TRBJ1-2	.	TRBV28	CASSLILRGGYTF	TGTGCCAGCAGTTTAATTCTGAGGGGTGGCTACACCTTC
.	TRBJ2-3	.	TRBV19	CASRSGFPTDTQYF	TGTGCCAGTAGGTCCGGGTTTCCCACAGATACGCAGTATTTT
.	TRBJ1-5	.	TRBV19	CASSIDRTRNQPQHF	TGTGCCAGTAGTATCGACAGGACGCGCAATCAGCCCCAGCATTTT
once	TRBJ1-1	TRBD1	TRBV3-1/TRBV3-2	CASSRRQGLAFF	TGTGCCAGCAGCAGGAGACAGGGGTTAGCTTTCTTT
.	TRBJ2-5	TRBD1	TRBV5-1	CASSLVSGGQETQYF	TGCGCCAGCAGCTTGGTGTCAGGGGGCCAAGAGACCCAGTACTTC
.	TRBJ1-2	TRBD1	TRBV7-2	CASSLAGGQGSYGYTF	TGTGCCAGCAGCTTAGCGGGGGGACAGGGATCCTATGGCTACACCTTC
few	TRBJ1-6	.	TRBV21-1	CASSDRVSPLHF	TGTGCCAGCAGCGACAGGGTTTCACCCCTCCACTTT
.	TRBJ1-1	.	TRBV6-5	CASRQGLNTEAFF	TGTGCCAGCAGACAGGGACTCAACACTGAAGCTTTCTTT
.	TRBJ2-5	TRBD1	TRBV5-8	CASSGTGTGATYQYF	TGTGCCAGCAGCGGCACCGGGACAGGGGCCACCTACCAGTACTTC
.	TRBJ1-2	.	TRBV30	CASHRRSFNYGYTF	TGTGCCAGCCACCGCCGGTCCTTTAACTATGGCTACACCTTC
.	TRBJ2-3	.	TRBV6-2/TRBV6-3	CASSYGLGTRTDTQYF	TGTGCCAGCAGTTACGGATTGGGGACTCGGACAGATACGCAGTATTTT
.	TRBJ2-1	.	TRBV9	CASSVVSGWDEQFF	TGTGCCAGCAGCGTAGTGTCAGGGTGGGATGAGCAGTTCTTC